This T cell receptor (beta chain) was profiled in a study of blood T cell repertoires in COVID-19. As for the study in general: COVID-19 samples collected from the United States, Italy and Spain covered acute and convalescent phases. The analysed material was cDNA or gDNA that came from T cells, B-cell-depleted T cells, or PBMCs.

This clone was recorded only once. The junction departs from germline at one end; a sequencing error may be responsible. The CDR3 totals 13 residues. Germline V gene data show CDR1 as LGHDT and CDR2 as YNNKEL (reference sequence). Authors' processing steps: The authors estimated nucleated cell counts from reference gene primer amplification. Here immunoSEQ multiplex PCR was the method, and the copy in TCRdb shows in-frame clones only, minus some. That table supplies the V and J calls and clone size; D and trimming were determined from the DNA. The sample consists of hundreds of thousands of clones, around 90% of them appearing once.

This TCR came from a woman in her twenties or thirties with acute or convalescent COVID-19. Sequences were obtained from peripheral blood. V usage is TRBV3-1 (or the pseudogene TRBV3-2) and J usage is TRBJ2-5; 8 nucleotides align to TRBD2. The CDR3 DNA reads TGTGCCAGCAGCCAAGGCTCATTAAGCGGGGGAAACTTC. It is translated as CASSQGSLSGGNF.